A single sample is the source of the 6 T cell receptor beta chains below, sequenced in a study of cytomegalovirus exposure and HLA in healthy donors. Both 60 Vbeta primers and 13 Jbeta primers went into the PCR. The data were produced by immunoSEQ multiplex PCR, yet TCRdb's version contains in-frame clones alone and is incomplete. Here the sample spans some 170,000 clones, 81% being singletons. Sample: PBMCs. The origin of the receptors is a woman aged 18-29 years in good health and CMV-seropositive.

V gene TRBV9 combines with J gene TRBJ2-7, with a possible D match to TRBD1 (6 bases). CDR1 and CDR2 (germline): SGDLS, YYNGEE. The CDR3 has 13 amino acids. Trimming shortened V by 0 bases and J by 6 bases, and 10 bases separated the two germline ends. The CDR3 loop reads CASSVVGGSEQYF. The CDR3 bases are TGTGCCAGCAGCGTAGTAGGGGGATCCGAGCAGTACTTC. Together with reference TRBV9 and TRBJ2-7, the CDR3 gives the full variable domain: DSGVTQTPKHLITATGQRVTLRCSPRSGDLSVYWYQQSLDQGLQFLIQYYNGEERAKGNILERFSAQQFPDLHSELNLSSLELGDSALYFCASSVVGGSEQYFGPGTRLTVT.

This chain connects TRBV7-3 to TRBJ2-5, with D tentatively TRBD1 (6 bases). This CDR3 spans 15 amino acids. The V and J ends lost 6 bases and 1 base respectively, with 15 bases between them. CDR1 SGHTA and CDR2 FQGTGA come from the germline V gene. CDR3 sequence reads: CASSRNGQSQETQYF. The CDR3 DNA follows: TGTGCCAGCAGTCGCAACGGACAGTCCCAAGAGACCCAGTACTTC.

The chain carries TRBV10-3 and TRBJ2-7; perhaps TRBD1 as D (5 bases). The CDR3 spans 15 residues. In germline, CDR1 is ENHRY, CDR2 SYGVKD. V lost 4 bases to trimming and J lost 5 bases, with 18 bases between them. The CDR3 DNA reads TGTGCCATCAGTGTATTTGGGCAGGGAAAAGACGAGCAGTACTTC. Protein product: CAISVFGQGKDEQYF.

This clone was seen only once. The rearrangement links TRBV11-2 to TRBJ2-3; 8 bases line up with TRBD1. The V gene end was trimmed by 5 bases and the J gene end by 4 bases; junction bases not matched to a gene: 8. This CDR3 contains 15 residues. The V gene's germline CDR1 is SGHAT and CDR2 FQNNGV. CDR3: CASSPPQTGADTQYF. The CDR3 coding sequence is TGTGCCAGCAGCCCCCCCCAGACAGGGGCAGATACGCAGTATTTT. Together with reference TRBV11-2 and TRBJ2-3, the CDR3 gives the full variable domain: EAGVAQSPRYKIIEKRQSVAFWCNPISGHATLYWYQQILGQGPKLLIQFQNNGVVDDSQLPKDRFSAERLKGVDSTLKIQPAKLEDSAVYLCASSPPQTGADTQYFGPGTRLTVL.

This chain connects TRBV5-6 to TRBJ1-1, with D maybe TRBD1 (6 bases). This CDR3 has 15 amino acids. Trimming took off 2 bases at V and 8 bases at J, with 19 bases between the two ends. The germline CDR1 and CDR2 sequences are SGHDT and YYEEEE. This chain's CDR3 is CASSFGGRLKIEAFF. In DNA, the CDR3 is TGTGCCAGCAGCTTCGGGGGGCGCTTGAAGATAGAAGCTTTCTTT.

The rearrangement links TRBV29-1 to TRBJ1-1; tentatively, D is TRBD1 (6 bases). This CDR3 region has 13 residues. The V end lost 3 bases, the J end lost 3 bases, and 11 bases lay between the germline ends. The germline CDR1 and CDR2 sequences are SQVTM and ANQGSEA. For the CDR3, the DNA is TGCAGCGTTGACTTATGGGGGCACACTGAAGCTTTCTTT. Translation gives CSVDLWGHTEAFF.